The rows below give T cell receptor beta chains drawn from one sample of a study of T cell clonotyping in hematopoietic cell transplantation. The protocol was immunoSEQ multiplex PCR, while the TCRdb copy is restricted to in-frame clones and leaves out a portion. The sample holds some 29,000 clones, 82% seen once. The starting material was peripheral blood mononuclear cells, obtained before stem cell transplant. All receptors come from a man in his forties with acute myeloid leukemia. Some clones in this sample may be carry-over from other donors' samples. CDR3s include the opening cysteine and the closing phenylalanine or tryptophan. The D gene is left open where the match is weak. Clone sizes are given selectively: once, few, many, or a class where the clone is expanded.

TRBJ1-2 | TRBV28 | few | - | CASSRGPPRGGYTF | TGTGCCAGCAGCCGAGGACCGCCGAGGGGGGGCTACACCTTC
TRBJ2-7 | TRBV4-1 | - | - | CASTPSLGVSYEQYF | TGCGCCAGCACCCCGTCCTTAGGAGTCTCTTACGAGCAGTACTTC
TRBJ2-3 | TRBV6-1 | - | - | CASTTGGHTDTQYF | TGTGCCAGCACTACGGGGGGCCACACAGATACGCAGTATTTT
TRBJ1-1 | TRBV6-6 | - | TRBD1 | CASSNRGLSEAFF | TGTGCCAGCAGTAACAGGGGGCTCTCTGAAGCTTTCTTT
TRBJ2-7 | TRBV7-9 | - | - | CASSLPGPGLEQYF | TGTGCCAGCAGCTTACCCGGTCCAGGGTTGGAGCAGTACTTC
TRBJ2-7 | TRBV27 | - | - | CASSLNRVGPYEQYF | TGTGCCAGCAGTTTAAACAGGGTTGGTCCCTACGAGCAGTACTTC
TRBJ2-7 | TRBV6-5 | - | - | CASSGRRSPPYEQYF | TGTGCCAGCAGTGGTCGACGTTCGCCCCCCTACGAGCAGTACTTC
TRBJ2-2 | TRBV7-2 | - | TRBD2 | CASSLQGLAGGQELFF | TGTGCCAGCAGCCTTCAGGGACTAGCGGGGGGGCAGGAGCTGTTTTTT
TRBJ2-7 | TRBV7-8 | - | - | CASSFGGIGYEQYF | TGTGCCAGCAGCTTTGGGGGGATAGGCTACGAGCAGTACTTC
TRBJ1-4 | TRBV7-8 | - | - | CASSPGHGNEKLFF | TGTGCCAGCAGCCCGGGACACGGTAATGAAAAACTGTTTTTT
TRBJ2-1 | TRBV19 | - | - | CASSMGRYNEQFF | TGTGCCAGTAGTATGGGACGGTACAATGAGCAGTTCTTC
TRBJ1-4 | TRBV6-6 | - | - | CASNQGSLANEKLFF | TGTGCCAGCAATCAGGGTTCCCTTGCTAATGAAAAACTGTTTTTT
TRBJ1-1 | TRBV15 | - | - | CATSRNMGLRGEAFF | TGTGCCACCAGCAGAAACATGGGCCTGAGGGGTGAAGCTTTCTTT
TRBJ2-7 | TRBV5-4 | - | TRBD1 | CASSLMGQGREQYF | TGTGCCAGCAGCTTAATGGGACAGGGGAGGGAGCAGTACTTC
TRBJ2-1 | TRBV6-1 | - | - | CASNQVGYNEQFF | TGTGCCAGCAACCAGGTTGGGTACAATGAGCAGTTCTTC